Listed below are T cell receptor beta chains from one sample, sequenced in a study of shared clonotypes between healthy human individuals. The protocol was immunoSEQ multiplex PCR, while the TCRdb copy is restricted to in-frame clones and leaves out a portion. This sample yields 560,000 or so clones, of which roughly 96% are seen a single time; approximately 0.12% belongs to the top ten. The sequenced sample consisted of naive CD8+ T cells sorted from blood. These receptors were collected from a woman aged 25 to 39 in good health. The CDR3 runs from the conserved cysteine through the conserved F or W. The order of the fields is J gene, V gene, clone size, D gene, CDR3 protein, CDR3 DNA. A D gene is named only where the DNA matches it firmly. Only part of the rows carry a size: once, few, many, or a class if the clone is expanded.

>TRBJ2-3|TRBV7-9|.|TRBD2
CASSSSQASGTITDTQYF
TGTGCCAGCAGCTCCTCCCAAGCGAGCGGGACTATCACAGATACGCAGTATTTT
>TRBJ1-5|TRBV10-1|once|.
CASSPGPGVSNQPQHF
TGCGCCAGCAGCCCGGGTCCGGGAGTGAGCAATCAGCCCCAGCATTTT
>TRBJ2-2|TRBV11-3|.|.
CASSQGRKANTGELFF
TGTGCCAGCAGCCAAGGGCGTAAAGCGAACACCGGGGAGCTGTTTTTT
>TRBJ2-7|TRBV27|.|.
CASSVSGDGFPYEQYF
TGTGCCAGCAGTGTTAGTGGGGACGGTTTCCCCTACGAGCAGTACTTC
>TRBJ1-3|TRBV9|once|.
CASSVGGTGNTIYF
TGTGCCAGCAGCGTAGGGGGAACTGGAAACACCATATATTTT
>TRBJ1-1|TRBV27|.|.
CASSLLHHTEAFF
TGTGCCAGTAGTTTACTTCATCACACTGAAGCTTTCTTT
>TRBJ2-7|TRBV29-1|.|TRBD2
CSVEFAGAGYEQYF
TGCAGCGTTGAGTTCGCGGGAGCAGGCTACGAGCAGTACTTC
>TRBJ2-5|TRBV10-2|.|TRBD2
CASRTVRGGETQYF
TGCGCCAGCAGGACTGTCCGGGGAGGGGAGACCCAGTACTTC
>TRBJ1-2|TRBV27|.|.
CASKTGNYGYTF
TGTGCCAGCAAAACAGGGAACTATGGCTACACCTTC
>TRBJ2-7|TRBV7-9|few|.
CASRQGYEQYF
TGTGCCAGCAGACAGGGCTACGAGCAGTACTTC
>TRBJ2-7|TRBV9|.|.
CASSVEVNYEQYF
TGTGCCAGCAGCGTAGAGGTAAACTACGAGCAGTACTTC
>TRBJ1-1|TRBV6-6|.|.
CASKDLGNTEAFF
TGTGCCAGCAAGGATCTCGGGAACACTGAAGCTTTCTTT
>TRBJ1-6|TRBV6-5|.|TRBD1
CASSTGQGSPLHF
TGTGCCAGCAGTACGGGACAGGGATCACCCCTCCACTTT
>TRBJ1-2|TRBV5-3|.|TRBD1
CASSLFTGGGYTF
TGTGCCAGCAGCTTGTTTACAGGGGGAGGCTACACCTTC
>TRBJ1-1|TRBV28|.|.
CASSFRGLTNTEAFF
TGTGCCAGCAGTTTTAGGGGCTTGACGAACACTGAAGCTTTCTTT
>TRBJ1-2|TRBV6-5|.|.
CASRPAGDYYGYTF
TGTGCCAGCAGACCTGCGGGTGACTACTATGGCTACACCTTC
>TRBJ1-2|TRBV27|.|.
CATGEQYGYTF
TGTGCCACGGGGGAGCAATATGGCTACACCTTC
>TRBJ2-5|TRBV16|.|TRBD2
CASSQGGLAGVETQYF
TGTGCCAGCAGCCAAGGGGGACTAGCGGGAGTGGAGACCCAGTACTTC
>TRBJ1-1|TRBV15|.|.
CATSREGQNTEAFF
TGTGCCACCAGCAGAGAGGGACAGAACACTGAAGCTTTCTTT
>TRBJ2-7|TRBV9|.|TRBD2
CASSVSGTSVYHEQYF
TGTGCCAGCAGCGTTTCCGGGACTAGCGTTTACCACGAGCAGTACTTC
>TRBJ1-1|TRBV9|.|.
CASSGGSRPEAFF
TGTGCCAGCAGCGGAGGGTCCAGACCTGAAGCTTTCTTT
>TRBJ2-7|TRBV2|once|.
CASRGGPVGSYEQYF
TGTGCCAGCAGGGGGGGGCCGGTGGGCTCCTACGAGCAGTACTTC
>TRBJ2-7|TRBV5-6|.|.
CASSLAGTSYEQYF
TGTGCCAGCAGCTTAGCGGGTACCTCCTACGAGCAGTACTTC
>TRBJ2-7|TRBV19|.|TRBD2
CASSIVSGPYEQYF
TGTGCCAGTAGTATCGTTAGCGGGCCCTACGAGCAGTACTTC
>TRBJ2-7|TRBV28|.|.
CASSPNVMISYEQYF
TGTGCCAGCAGCCCGAATGTCATGATCTCCTACGAGCAGTACTTC
>TRBJ2-1|TRBV19|.|TRBD2
CATTGLAGGGQFF
TGTGCCACCACTGGACTAGCGGGAGGAGGGCAGTTCTTC
>TRBJ1-1|TRBV23-1|.|.
CATQQALHTEAFF
TGCGCCACTCAGCAGGCTCTACACACTGAAGCTTTCTTT
>TRBJ2-3|TRBV28|.|TRBD2
CASSSRTSDTDTQYF
TGTGCCAGCAGTTCCCGGACTAGCGACACAGATACGCAGTATTTT
>TRBJ1-2|TRBV27|.|.
CASSITGTLDGYTF
TGTGCCAGCAGTATCACCGGGACCTTGGATGGCTACACCTTC
>TRBJ2-1|TRBV6-1|.|TRBD2
CASRSTSGRSNEQFF
TGTGCCAGCAGGTCAACTAGCGGGAGAAGTAATGAGCAGTTCTTC
>TRBJ2-7|TRBV30|once|.
CAWSGHFSYEQYF
TGTGCCTGGAGTGGACATTTTTCCTACGAGCAGTACTTC
>TRBJ2-7|TRBV28|.|.
CASTPLRIAVPYEQYF
TGTGCCAGCACCCCCCTTCGAATAGCGGTCCCTTACGAGCAGTACTTC
>TRBJ2-7|TRBV5-4|.|TRBD2
CASSYRLAGGLSYEQYF
TGTGCCAGCAGCTATCGACTAGCGGGAGGGCTTTCCTACGAGCAGTACTTC
>TRBJ2-1|TRBV2|.|.
CASSERAGLTYNEQFF
TGTGCCAGCAGTGAAAGGGCGGGACTCACCTACAATGAGCAGTTCTTC
>TRBJ2-1|TRBV15|.|.
CATSGSSYNEQFF
TGTGCCACCAGCGGGAGCTCCTACAATGAGCAGTTCTTC
>TRBJ1-1|TRBV6-1|.|.
CAAQGNMNTEAFF
TGTGCCGCTCAGGGAAACATGAACACTGAAGCTTTCTTT
>TRBJ1-5|TRBV4-1|once|.
CASSQGKTGYSNQPQHF
TGCGCCAGCAGCCAAGGAAAAACAGGGTATAGCAATCAGCCCCAGCATTTT
>TRBJ1-2|TRBV27|.|.
CASGYRSGYTF
TGTGCCAGCGGGTACAGATCTGGCTACACCTTC
>TRBJ2-1|TRBV7-9|.|TRBD1
CASSPTGDEQFF
TGTGCCAGCAGCCCGACAGGGGATGAGCAGTTCTTC
>TRBJ1-2|TRBV19|.|TRBD1
CATWDSGRPGYTF
TGTGCCACTTGGGACAGCGGGCGTCCGGGCTACACCTTC
>TRBJ1-1|TRBV19|.|.
CASSIGLATEAFF
TGTGCCAGTAGTATAGGCCTGGCCACTGAAGCTTTCTTT
>TRBJ1-3|TRBV2|.|.
CASDGNSGNTIYF
TGTGCCAGCGACGGAAACTCTGGAAACACCATATATTTT
>TRBJ2-1|TRBV15|.|TRBD2
CATSRLRTSAPLNEQFF
TGTGCCACCAGCAGACTAAGGACTAGCGCCCCTCTCAATGAGCAGTTCTTC
>TRBJ2-7|TRBV4-1|.|TRBD2
CASSQGRGTSAYEQYF
TGCGCCAGCAGCCAAGGGCGGGGGACTAGCGCCTACGAGCAGTACTTC
>TRBJ1-5|TRBV4-1|.|.
CASSHLTNQPQHF
TGCGCCAGCAGCCATCTCACTAATCAGCCCCAGCATTTT
>TRBJ1-1|TRBV13|.|.
CASSPYLGNTEAFF
TGTGCCAGCAGCCCCTACTTGGGGAACACTGAAGCTTTCTTT
>TRBJ1-1|TRBV7-9|.|TRBD1
CASSQWTGFPEAFF
TGTGCCAGCAGCCAATGGACAGGGTTCCCTGAAGCTTTCTTT
>TRBJ2-1|TRBV7-6|.|.
CASSFSETSNEQFF
TGTGCCAGCAGCTTCTCCGAGACTAGCAATGAGCAGTTCTTC
>TRBJ2-7|TRBV7-9|.|TRBD2
CASSRWGTSGSYEQYF
TGTGCCAGCAGCCGCTGGGGGACTAGCGGCTCCTACGAGCAGTACTTC
>TRBJ1-1|TRBV7-6|once|TRBD1
CASSPGQGYTEAFF
TGTGCCAGCAGCCCGGGACAGGGTTACACTGAAGCTTTCTTT